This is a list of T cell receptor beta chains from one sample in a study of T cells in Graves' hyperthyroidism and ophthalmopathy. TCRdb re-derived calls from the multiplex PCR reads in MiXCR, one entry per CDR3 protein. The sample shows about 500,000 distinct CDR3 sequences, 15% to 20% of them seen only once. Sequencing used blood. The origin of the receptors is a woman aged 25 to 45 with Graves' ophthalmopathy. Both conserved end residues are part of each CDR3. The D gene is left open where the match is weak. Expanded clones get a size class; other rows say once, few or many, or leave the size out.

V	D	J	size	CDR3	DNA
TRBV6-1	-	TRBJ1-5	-	CASSEGRVYSNQPQHF	TGTGCCAGCAGTGAAGGAAGGGTCTATAGCAATCAGCCCCAGCATTTT
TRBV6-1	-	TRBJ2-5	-	CASRQGRGETQYF	TGTGCCAGCCGTCAGGGGAGGGGAGAGACCCAGTACTTC
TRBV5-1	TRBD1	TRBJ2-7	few	CTSSSDRSGGYEQYF	TGCACCAGCAGCTCGGATCGGTCAGGGGGATACGAGCAGTACTTC
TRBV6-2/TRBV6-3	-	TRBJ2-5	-	CASSYPNQETQYF	TGTGCCAGCAGTTATCCCAACCAAGAGACCCAGTACTTC
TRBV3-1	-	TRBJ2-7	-	CASSIQGPGEQYF	TGTGCCAGCAGCATCCAGGGGCCGGGGGAGCAGTACTTC
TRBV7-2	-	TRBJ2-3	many	CASSLKWQYF	TGTGCCAGCAGCTTAAAATGGCAGTATTTT
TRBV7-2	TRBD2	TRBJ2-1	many	CASSLDGRHNEQFF	TGTGCCAGCAGCTTAGACGGGAGGCACAATGAGCAGTTCTTC
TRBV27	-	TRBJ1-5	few	CASSSGAATVYFDQPQHF	TGTGCCAGCAGTTCAGGGGCCGCAACAGTTTATTTCGATCAGCCCCAGCATTTT
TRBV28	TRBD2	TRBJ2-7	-	CASSPGGGLQEQYF	TGTGCCAGCAGTCCGGGAGGGGGGTTACAAGAGCAGTACTTC
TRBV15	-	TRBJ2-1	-	CATSRGSSYNEQFF	TGTGCCACCAGCAGAGGTAGCTCCTACAATGAGCAGTTCTTC
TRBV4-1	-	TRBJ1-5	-	CASSNRRLREPSNQPQHF	TGCGCCAGCAGCAACCGAAGGCTCAGGGAACCAAGCAATCAGCCCCAGCATTTT
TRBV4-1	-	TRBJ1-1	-	CASSQGAMDTEAFF	TGCGCCAGCAGCCAAGGAGCTATGGACACTGAAGCTTTCTTT
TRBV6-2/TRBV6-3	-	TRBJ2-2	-	CASSYFSPALSGTGELFF	TGTGCCAGCAGTTACTTCTCCCCCGCTCTCAGTGGGACCGGGGAGCTGTTTTTT
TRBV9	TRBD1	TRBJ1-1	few	CASSHTGVAEAFF	TGTGCCAGCAGTCATACAGGGGTCGCTGAAGCTTTCTTT
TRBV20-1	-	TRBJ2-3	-	CSAETVLSSTDTQYF	TGCAGTGCCGAAACGGTACTTTCTAGCACAGATACGCAGTATTTT
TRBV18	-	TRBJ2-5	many	CASSPTETQYF	TGTGCCAGCTCACCAACAGAGACCCAGTACTTC
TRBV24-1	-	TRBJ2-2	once	CATSLGTGELFF	TGTGCCACCAGTTTGGGAACAGGGGAGCTGTTTTTT
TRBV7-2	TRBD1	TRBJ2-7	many	CASSSTGGYSDEQYF	TGTGCCAGCAGCTCCACAGGGGGTTATTCTGACGAGCAGTACTTC
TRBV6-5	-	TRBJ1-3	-	CASSSPSGGNTIYF	TGTGCCAGCAGTTCTCCCTCTGGTGGAAACACCATATATTTT
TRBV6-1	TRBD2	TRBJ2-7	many	CAAGLAAYEQYF	TGTGCCGCGGGACTAGCGGCCTACGAGCAGTACTTC
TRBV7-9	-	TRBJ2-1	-	CASSAGIYNEQFF	TGTGCCAGCTCGGCCGGTATCTACAATGAGCAGTTCTTC
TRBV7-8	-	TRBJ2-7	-	CASSLNSGGYEQYF	TGTGCCAGCAGCTTAAATTCTGGGGGCTACGAGCAGTACTTC
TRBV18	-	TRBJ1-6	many	CASSPRSGTNSPLHF	TGTGCCAGCTCACCGCGGTCCGGGACAAATTCACCCCTCCACTTT
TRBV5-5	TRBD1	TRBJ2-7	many	CASSLGYRGSPEQYF	TGTGCCAGCAGCTTGGGCTACAGGGGATCCCCCGAGCAGTACTTC
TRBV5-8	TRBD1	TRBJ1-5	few	CASTYDRDQPQHF	TGTGCCAGCACCTACGACAGGGATCAGCCCCAGCATTTT
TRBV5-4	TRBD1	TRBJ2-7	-	CASSLGQGPFGQYEQYF	TGTGCCAGCAGCTTGGGACAGGGACCCTTTGGCCAATACGAGCAGTACTTC
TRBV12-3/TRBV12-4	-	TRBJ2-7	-	CASSLARSHEQYF	TGTGCCAGCAGTTTAGCCCGCTCCCACGAGCAGTACTTC
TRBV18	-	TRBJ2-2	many	CASSPVAANTGELFF	TGTGCCAGCTCACCAGTAGCGGCGAACACCGGGGAGCTGTTTTTT
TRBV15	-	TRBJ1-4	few	CATSPEGEKLFF	TGTGCCACCAGCCCCGAGGGTGAAAAACTGTTTTTT
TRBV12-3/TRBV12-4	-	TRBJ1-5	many	CASSLFWAPNQPQHF	TGTGCCAGCAGTTTGTTCTGGGCCCCCAATCAGCCCCAGCATTTT
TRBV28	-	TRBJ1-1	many	CASDPSPSVNTEAFF	TGTGCCAGCGATCCCAGCCCGTCGGTGAACACTGAAGCTTTCTTT
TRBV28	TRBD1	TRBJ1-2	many	CASTQGGSNYGYTF	TGTGCCAGCACACAGGGGGGTTCTAACTATGGCTACACCTTC
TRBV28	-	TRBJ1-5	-	CASTRNSNQPQHF	TGTGCCAGCACCAGGAATAGCAATCAGCCCCAGCATTTT
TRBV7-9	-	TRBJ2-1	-	CASSFTFGWPRNEQFF	TGTGCCAGCAGCTTTACTTTTGGCTGGCCTCGAAATGAGCAGTTCTTC
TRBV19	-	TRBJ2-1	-	CASSINEFRNNEQFF	TGTGCCAGTAGTATTAACGAATTCAGAAACAATGAGCAGTTCTTC
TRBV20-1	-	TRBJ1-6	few	CSANQEENSPLHF	TGCAGTGCTAATCAGGAGGAGAATTCACCCCTCCACTTT
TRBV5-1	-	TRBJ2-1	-	CASSPSDGNYNEQFF	TGCGCCAGCAGCCCGTCCGACGGGAACTACAATGAGCAGTTCTTC
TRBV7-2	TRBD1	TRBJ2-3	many	CASSLDPGTGVLDTQYF	TGTGCCAGCAGCTTAGACCCAGGGACAGGGGTACTGGATACGCAGTATTTT
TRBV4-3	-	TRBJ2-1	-	CASSFQPAGGYNEQFF	TGCGCCAGCAGCTTCCAGCCAGCGGGCGGGTACAATGAGCAGTTCTTC
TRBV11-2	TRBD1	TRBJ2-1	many	CASSLRRGQGVNEQFF	TGTGCCAGCAGCTTAAGGCGGGGACAGGGTGTCAATGAGCAGTTCTTC
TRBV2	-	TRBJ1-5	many	CASGKGRDQPQHF	TGTGCCAGTGGGAAAGGACGGGATCAGCCCCAGCATTTT
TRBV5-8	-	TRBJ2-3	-	CASSFGRADTQYF	TGTGCCAGCAGCTTTGGACGGGCAGATACGCAGTATTTT
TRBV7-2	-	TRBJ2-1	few	CASSLDSGGLSYNEQFF	TGTGCCAGCAGCTTAGACTCGGGGGGCTTATCCTACAATGAGCAGTTCTTC